This T cell receptor beta chain was identified in a study of glioma-infiltrating T cells. This clonotype appeared a single time. CDR3 length: 21 residues. Germline CDR1 reads LNHDA; CDR2 reads SQIVND (reference sequence). J was trimmed by 0 bases and V by 10 bases; bases with no gene match: 24. Amplification of TCR alpha and beta CDR3 regions from RNA used iRepertoire nested multiplex PCR. TCRdb re-called the multiplex PCR reads through MiXCR, storing one row per CDR3 protein. Of approximately 110,000 distinct CDR3 sequences in the sample, around 25% are singletons; the top ten hold 35%. The rearrangement joins TRBV19 to TRBJ2-1; 10 nucleotides match TRBD1. This TCR was sampled from a human donor with low-grade glioma or glioblastoma, undergoing nonglioma brain surgery, or in good health (not recorded which). Sequences were obtained from glioma tissue, nonneoplastic brain tissue, or PBMCs (not recorded which). CDR3 in amino acids: CATPGDRGPPPFPSSYNEQFF. DNA for the CDR3: TGTGCCACCCCTGGGGACAGGGGACCCCCACCCTTCCCTAGCTCCTACAATGAGCAGTTCTTC.